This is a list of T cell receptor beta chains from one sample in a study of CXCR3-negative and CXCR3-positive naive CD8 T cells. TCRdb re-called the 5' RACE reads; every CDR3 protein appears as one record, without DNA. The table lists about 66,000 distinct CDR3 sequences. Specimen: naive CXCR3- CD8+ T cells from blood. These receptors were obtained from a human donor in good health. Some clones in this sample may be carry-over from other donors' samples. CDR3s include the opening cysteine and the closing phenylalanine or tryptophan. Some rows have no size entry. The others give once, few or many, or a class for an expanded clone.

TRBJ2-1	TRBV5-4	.	CASSLSVENEQFF
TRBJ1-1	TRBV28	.	CASLTRSHGMNTEAFF
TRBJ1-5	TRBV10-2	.	CASSESGERQPQHF
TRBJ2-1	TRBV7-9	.	CASSPLSGEQFF
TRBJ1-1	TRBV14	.	CASSQEIGTEAFF
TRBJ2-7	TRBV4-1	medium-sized	CASSQMAASSNYEQYF
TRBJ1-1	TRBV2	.	CASSEPGDTEAFF
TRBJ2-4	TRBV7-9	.	CASSPQQGTKNIQYF
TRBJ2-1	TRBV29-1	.	CSVEGLSSYNEQFF
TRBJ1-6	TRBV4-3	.	CASSQDMGYSPLHF
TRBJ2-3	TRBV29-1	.	CSVVPGQGYSDTQYF
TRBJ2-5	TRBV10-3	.	CAIRQGETQYF
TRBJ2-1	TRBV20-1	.	CSARDRDRGFHEQFF
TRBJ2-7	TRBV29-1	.	CSASVGLSYEQYF
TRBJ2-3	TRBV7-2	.	CASSFRGGGDTDTQYF
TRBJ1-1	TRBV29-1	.	CSVDAGQGVPEAFF
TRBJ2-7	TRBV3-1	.	CASSHRPGQGNSYEQYF
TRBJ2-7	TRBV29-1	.	CSVEDPEREGSYEQYF
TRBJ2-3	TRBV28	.	CASSFLRGGLDTQYF
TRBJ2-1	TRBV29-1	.	CSVEGGFNEQFF
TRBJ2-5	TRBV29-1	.	CSVEEPGLAPEETQYF
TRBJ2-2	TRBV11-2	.	CASSGRDLQGAYGLFF
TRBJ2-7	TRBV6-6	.	CASRSSLPNSYEQYF
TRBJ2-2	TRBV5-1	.	CASSRADNPTGELFF
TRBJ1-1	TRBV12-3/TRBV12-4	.	CASSFFTASANTEAFF
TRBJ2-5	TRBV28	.	CASSLVGGEQETQYF
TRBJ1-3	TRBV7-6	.	CASSSEPGTTGNTIYF
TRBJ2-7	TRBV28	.	CASSLVLGDSNYEQYF
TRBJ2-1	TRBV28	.	CASSSDSLLAGVLGEQFF
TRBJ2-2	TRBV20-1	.	CSARSRTSGGLTGELFF
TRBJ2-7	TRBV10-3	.	CAIIGQGMDEQYF
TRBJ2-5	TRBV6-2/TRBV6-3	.	CASSPPFIAGGPIQETQYF
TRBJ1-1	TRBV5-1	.	CASSLGPGTEAFF
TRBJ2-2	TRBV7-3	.	CASSPKGDSGLTGELFF
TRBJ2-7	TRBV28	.	CASRRDGTLEKEQYF
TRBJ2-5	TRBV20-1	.	CSAGTGRDQETQYF
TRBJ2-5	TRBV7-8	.	CASSPFNRGETQYF
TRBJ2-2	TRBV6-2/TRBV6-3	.	CASTTGGLDTGELFF
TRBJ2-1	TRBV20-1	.	CSARFANEQFF
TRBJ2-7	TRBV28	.	CASSPGGAAYYEQYF
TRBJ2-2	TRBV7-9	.	CASSPSGGERTGELFF
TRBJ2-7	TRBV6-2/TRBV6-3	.	CASSFWTGKTYEQYF
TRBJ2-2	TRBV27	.	CASSFASGITGELFF
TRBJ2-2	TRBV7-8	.	CASSPTVGWDTGELFF
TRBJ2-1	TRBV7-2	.	CASSHPTGSYNEQFF
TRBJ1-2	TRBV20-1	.	CSARDPFYGYTF
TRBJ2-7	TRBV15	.	CATSRDQGLAGVSYEQYF
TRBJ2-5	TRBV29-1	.	CSVSGNQETQYF
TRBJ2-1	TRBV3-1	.	CASSPGPAGNEQFF
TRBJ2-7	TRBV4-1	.	CASSQGATTYEQYF
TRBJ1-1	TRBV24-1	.	CATSTSLLNTEAFF
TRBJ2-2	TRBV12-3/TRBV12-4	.	CASSWTGDTGELFF
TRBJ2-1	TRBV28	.	CASSFGLAISDNEQFF
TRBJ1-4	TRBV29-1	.	CSVLGTGVEKLFF
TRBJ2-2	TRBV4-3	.	CASSHSEIGELFF
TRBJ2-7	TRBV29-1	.	CSVEDRRDPRGGEQYF
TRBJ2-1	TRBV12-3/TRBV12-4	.	CASSSSGTSGVNEQFF
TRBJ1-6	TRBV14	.	CASSQRGNSPLHF
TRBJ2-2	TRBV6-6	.	CASSRQDGALTGELFF
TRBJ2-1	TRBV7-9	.	CASKGQGVYNEQFF